A single sample is the source of the 21 T cell receptor beta chains below, sequenced in a study of cytomegalovirus exposure and HLA in healthy donors. PCR used 60 Vbeta primers and 13 Jbeta primers. Sequencing used immunoSEQ multiplex PCR; TCRdb keeps in-frame clones, though not all of them. The sample records about 170,000 clones, 75% to 90% being singletons. Specimen: PBMCs. These receptors came from a male donor in good health and CMV-seronegative.

CDR3 in amino acids: CASSLGPQANTGELFF. The CDR3 DNA reads TGTGCCAGCAGCTTAGGACCCCAGGCGAACACCGGGGAGCTGTTTTTT. The V gene is TRBV11-3, the J gene TRBJ2-2; D remains unclear. This CDR3 is 16 amino acids long. Per the germline V gene, CDR1 is SGHNT and CDR2 is YENEEA. Trimming left V 1 base short and J 0 bases short, with 9 bases between.

V is TRBV5-8 and J is TRBJ2-3; perhaps TRBD1 as D (6 bases). This CDR3 contains 11 residues. V was trimmed by 4 bases and J by 12 bases, leaving 12 bases between them. The germline V gene has CDR1 SGHTS and CDR2 YDEGEE. CDR3 region: CASSQRTVQYF. CDR3 in DNA: TGTGCCAGCAGCCAAAGGACAGTTCAGTATTTT.

The V and J genes are TRBV18 and TRBJ1-2; D is undetermined. The V gene's germline CDR1 is KGHSH and CDR2 LQKENI. Between the trimmed V and J ends, which lost 1 base and 8 bases, there was a span of 11 bases. The CDR3 sequence is 13 residues long. The CDR3 here is CASSPRAVEGYTF. The CDR3 coding sequence is TGTGCCAGCTCACCACGAGCGGTAGAAGGCTACACCTTC.

This clone was observed a few times. The chain is built from TRBV5-1 and TRBJ2-7; 10 bases are a match to TRBD2. V shed 0 bases and J 0 bases; nucleotides not matched to a gene: 15. Germline-derived CDR1 and CDR2 are SGHRS and YFSETQ. The CDR3 covers 20 residues. The CDR3, as DNA: TGCGCCAGCAGCTTGGTACCAGGTGGGGAGGGACTAGCGAACTCCTACGAGCAGTACTTC. The encoded protein is CASSLVPGGEGLANSYEQYF.

In its sample, this clone was seen once. The rearrangement uses TRBV10-3 and TRBJ2-1, with 9 bases matching TRBD2. This CDR3 is built from 15 residues. Germline V lookup: CDR1 ENHRY, CDR2 SYGVKD. V lost 3 bases, J lost 7 bases, and 7 bases stayed unmatched. Here the CDR3 DNA reads TGTGCCATCAGTGACTCAGCGGGGGGCCTTAATGAGCAGTTCTTC. Translated: CAISDSAGGLNEQFF.

The genes are TRBV19 and TRBJ1-6, with 10 positions matching TRBD1. Germline V CDR1 and CDR2: LNHDA, SQIVND (reference sequence). The CDR3 runs to 20 residues. The junction had 20 bases not matched to a gene; V was cut back by 5 bases and J by 7 bases. DNA of the CDR3: TGTGCCAGTAGTGACTACCTAGGGGGACAGGGGAGGACGTTGAATTCACCCCTCCACTTT. Translating it yields CASSDYLGGQGRTLNSPLHF.

The chain joins TRBV2 to TRBJ2-1; 10 nucleotides agree with TRBD2. V was clipped by 2 bases and J by 1 base; unmatched bases: 5. In germline, CDR1 is SNHLY, CDR2 FYNNEI. The CDR3 extends over 17 amino acids. The CDR3 coding sequence is TGTGCCAGCAGTGAATCCCTAGCGGGGGCTTCCTACAATGAGCAGTTCTTC. Translating gives CASSESLAGASYNEQFF. The whole variable domain, filled in from reference TRBV2 and TRBJ2-1, reads EPEVTQTPSHQVTQMGQEVILRCVPISNHLYFYWYRQILGQKVEFLVSFYNNEISEKSEIFDDQFSVERPDGSNFTLKIRSTKLEDSAMYFCASSESLAGASYNEQFFGPGTRLTVL.

Regarding this clone: The junction differs from germline at one of its ends, possibly a read error. The V and J genes are TRBV9 and TRBJ1-6; D is uncertain. This CDR3 spans 15 amino acids. Germline V lookup: CDR1 SGDLS, CDR2 YYNGEE. The CDR3: CASSVESSYNSPLHF. The CDR3 nucleotides are TGTGCCAGCAGCGTAGAAAGCTCCTATAATTCGCCCCTCCACTTT.

A single count supports this clone. The chain is built from TRBV19 and TRBJ2-7; D may be TRBD1 (6 bases). Germline assignment: CDR1 LNHDA and CDR2 SQIVND (reference sequence). This CDR3 spans 14 amino acids. V lost 4 bases and J lost 0, with 10 bases in between. The CDR3 loop is CASSTSRGSYEQYF. Here the CDR3 DNA reads TGTGCCAGTAGTACCTCCAGGGGCTCCTACGAGCAGTACTTC.

This clone has more than one count but fewer than ten. The J gene is TRBJ1-4, the V gene TRBV5-4; 7 bases agree with TRBD1. The CDR3 length is 13 residues. CDR1 is SGHNT and CDR2 is YYREEE in the germline V gene (reference sequence). The J segment lost 9 bases and the V segment lost 4 bases, leaving 6 bases of the junction unmatched. For the CDR3, the DNA is TGTGCCAGCAGCCAGACAGGGTTTAAAAAACTGTTTTTT. Protein sequence: CASSQTGFKKLFF. The whole variable domain, filled in from reference TRBV5-4 and TRBJ1-4, reads ETGVTQSPTHLIKTRGQQVTLRCSSQSGHNTVSWYQQALGQGPQFIFQYYREEENGRGNFPPRFSGLQFPNYSSELNVNALELDDSALYLCASSQTGFKKLFFGSGTQLSVL.

This sequence joins TRBV2 and TRBJ2-3, with 11 bases lining up with TRBD1. Looked up from germline, CDR1 is SNHLY and CDR2 is FYNNEI. Trimming at V came to 7 bases and at J to 5 bases, leaving 8 bases not matched to a gene. CDR3 length equals 15 residues. This CDR3 reads CASMEGTGGGDTQYF. The DNA for the CDR3 is TGTGCCAGCATGGAAGGGACAGGGGGGGGAGATACGCAGTATTTT.

J is TRBJ2-7 and V is TRBV7-9; D possibly corresponds to TRBD2 (7 bases). The germline CDR1 and CDR2 sequences are SEHNR and FQNEAQ (reference sequence). The CDR3 has 16 amino acids. The V gene lost 4 bases and the J gene lost 0 bases, with 16 bases spanning the gap. CDR3 DNA sequence: TGTGCCAGCAGCTACCCACGGGGGGCCCACTCCTACGAGCAGTACTTC. Translation gives CASSYPRGAHSYEQYF.

The chain recombines TRBV7-9 with TRBJ1-1; D possibly corresponds to TRBD1 (5 bases). In germline, CDR1 is SEHNR, CDR2 FQNEAQ (reference sequence). V shed 5 bases and J shed 4 bases, with 17 bases lying between them. This CDR3 has 15 residues. The CDR3 is CASSPTGIRGTEAFF. For the CDR3, the DNA is TGTGCCAGCAGCCCCACCGGCATAAGGGGCACTGAAGCTTTCTTT.

J is TRBJ2-1 and V is TRBV6-6; tentative D call: TRBD1 (6 bases). The CDR3 is made up of 14 amino acids. Trimming stripped 4 bases from V and 8 bases from J, with 15 bases between. The germline gives CDR1 MNHNY, CDR2 SVGAGI (reference sequence). The CDR3 nucleotides read TGTGCCAGCAGTTTTGAAAGGGGGTCAGATGAGCAGTTCTTC. Translation gives CASSFERGSDEQFF.

In this sample, this clone turned up a few times. The rearrangement uses TRBV19 and TRBJ2-7, with 7 bases identical to TRBD1. Germline trimming cut 4 bases from V and 6 bases from J; bases unmatched to any gene: 3. Per germline, CDR1 LNHDA and CDR2 SQIVND (reference sequence). This CDR3 has 12 amino acids. CDR3 nucleotide sequence: TGTGCCAGTAGTACGTCAGGGGGCGAGCAGTACTTC. Encoded protein: CASSTSGGEQYF.

The chain's CDR3 is CASSTRLAGGSEQYF. As DNA, the CDR3 is TGTGCCAGCAGCACTAGACTAGCGGGGGGTAGCGAGCAGTACTTC. The genes are TRBV5-4 and TRBJ2-7; 13 bases match TRBD2. Germline V gives CDR1 SGHNT, CDR2 YYREEE (reference sequence). The CDR3 runs to 15 residues. The J segment lost 6 bases and the V segment lost 4 bases, leaving 7 bases of the junction unmatched.

CDR3 protein: CASSSAPSRINYGYTF. CDR3 in DNA: TGTGCCAGCAGCTCCGCGCCGAGCAGGATTAACTATGGCTACACCTTC. The rearrangement links TRBV28 to TRBJ1-2; D ambiguous. Deletions cut 6 bases from V and 1 base from J, with 18 bases between. The CDR3 sequence is 16 residues long. Germline V gene data show CDR1 as MDHEN and CDR2 as SYDVKM.

In DNA, the CDR3 is TGTGCCAGTAGTATGGGCAGACACTATGGCTACACCTTC. Protein product: CASSMGRHYGYTF. The rearrangement links TRBV19 to TRBJ1-2, with no clear D. Germline assignment: CDR1 LNHDA and CDR2 SQIVND (reference sequence). The V end was cut by 3 bases, the J end by 3 bases, with 8 bases between. The CDR3 has 13 amino acids.

The chain carries TRBV5-6 and TRBJ2-7; 10 nucleotides align to TRBD1. Germline V CDR1 and CDR2: SGHDT, YYEEEE. This CDR3 is 14 amino acids long. Trimming cost V 7 bases and J 1 base; bases outside gene matches: 5. CDR3 DNA sequence: TGTGCCAGCGCCCGGACAGGGGGGTCCTACGAGCAGTACTTC. Residues: CASARTGGSYEQYF.

This clone was observed a single time. This chain uses TRBV6-1 with TRBJ2-7; 10 nucleotides align to TRBD2. With 4 bases clipped from V and 3 bases from J, the junction kept 3 bases outside the gene matches. The CDR3 has 14 residues. Germline V gene lookup returns CDR1 MNHNS and CDR2 SASEGT. The CDR3 is CASSGSSGGYEQYF. The CDR3 coding sequence is TGTGCCAGCAGTGGGTCTAGCGGGGGCTACGAGCAGTACTTC.

The CDR3 reads CASSPGTSGFSYNEQFF. CDR3 in DNA: TGTGCCAGCAGCCCCGGGACTAGCGGCTTCTCCTACAATGAGCAGTTCTTC. The chain employs TRBV7-8 and TRBJ2-1, with 11 positions matching TRBD2. Germline V CDR1 and CDR2: SGHVS, FQNEAQ. V dropped 5 bases and J dropped 0; count of bases not matched to a gene: 6. The CDR3 has 17 amino acids.